Below are 17 T cell receptor beta chains sequenced from a single sample in a study of neoadjuvant anti-PD-1 for oral cavity cancer. Produced via immunoSEQ multiplex PCR; TCRdb's table is partial and in-frame only. In the table there are around 10,000 clones, 63% of which are singletons. Indicated time point: after neoadjuvant nivolumab, at surgical resection. The material was tumor tissue, obtained after nivolumab (anti-PD-1) treatment. The receptors derive from a person between 40 and 80 years old with oral cavity squamous cell carcinoma.

V is TRBV7-6 and J is TRBJ2-2; D gene ambiguous. Germline values: CDR1 SGHVS, CDR2 FNYEAQ. Trimming pared 5 bases from V and 3 bases from J, leaving 10 bases between. This CDR3 comprises 14 residues. The CDR3 loop is CASSPGIDTGELFF. The CDR3, as DNA: TGTGCCAGCAGCCCCGGAATTGACACCGGGGAGCTGTTTTTT.

The genes are TRBV2 and TRBJ2-3, with D possibly being TRBD2 (6 bases). The CDR3 totals 17 residues. Per germline, CDR1 SNHLY and CDR2 FYNNEI. Trimming left V 7 bases short and J 1 base short, with 21 bases between. CDR3 sequence (DNA): TGTGCCAGCAAAAGGGGAGGTTCGGGAATTGGCACAGATACGCAGTATTTT. Translating gives CASKRGGSGIGTDTQYF.

The sample holds a few counts of this clone. The CDR3 DNA reads as TGTGCCAGCAGCCCGCTTTTGGGAGCGGGGGTTTACAATGAGCAGTTCTTC. It is translated as CASSPLLGAGVYNEQFF. The chain recombines TRBV14 with TRBJ2-1, with TRBD2 matching over 8 bases. The CDR3 consists of 17 residues. Trimming cost V 4 bases and J 4 bases; bases outside gene matches: 12. CDR1 is SGHDN, CDR2 FVKESK, per germline.

This chain uses TRBV5-4 with TRBJ2-1, with 10 bases aligning to TRBD2. V trimming: 1 base; J trimming: 6 bases; junction bases outside the gene matches: 4. Germline values: CDR1 SGHNT, CDR2 YYREEE (reference sequence). CDR3 length equals 15 residues. The CDR3 region has the DNA TGTGCCAGCAGCTTGCGGTCTAGCGGGGGCAATGAGCAGTTCTTC. This encodes CASSLRSSGGNEQFF.

V usage is TRBV5-3 and J usage is TRBJ2-1, with 12 nucleotides matching TRBD2. TRBV5-3 is reported as an ORF; its role is uncertain. Trimming removed 0 bases from V and 4 bases from J; junction bases left unmatched: 5. CDR3 length equals 17 residues. The CDR3 loop reads CARSLELAGGPYNEQFF. In nucleotides, the CDR3 is TGTGCCAGAAGCTTGGAACTAGCGGGGGGACCTTACAATGAGCAGTTCTTC.

This clone occurred a few times. The germline gene is not matched at one end of the junction; a read error may be the cause. The CDR3 loop reads CASSTPGLAGAQPNF. In DNA, the CDR3 is TGTGCCAGCAGCACCCCGGGACTAGCGGGAGCCCAACCGAACTTC. The V call is TRBV6-6, the J call TRBJ2-7; TRBD2 aligns across 14 bases. This CDR3 region has 15 residues. Germline loops: CDR1 MNHNY, CDR2 SVGAGI (reference sequence).

The chain recombines TRBV5-1 with TRBJ1-2, with D uncertain. Germline V gene data show CDR1 as SGHRS and CDR2 as YFSETQ. The CDR3 runs to 12 residues. Between the trimmed V and J ends, which lost 1 base and 3 bases, there was a span of 4 bases. CDR3 coding DNA: TGCGCCAGCAGCTTGACAGACTATGGCTACACCTTC. Translating it yields CASSLTDYGYTF.

J is TRBJ2-2 and V is TRBV18; D is undetermined. V lost 1 base and J 6 bases, leaving 15 bases between the germline ends. Germline-derived CDR1 and CDR2 are KGHSH and LQKENI. This CDR3 is 16 amino acids long. CDR3 sequence reads: CASSPQRSTLSGELFF. The CDR3 DNA is TGTGCCAGCTCACCACAAAGATCAACCCTGTCCGGGGAGCTGTTTTTT.

In this sample, this clone turned up a few times. The genes are TRBV6-6 and TRBJ2-7; no firm D call. CDR3 length: 13 amino acids. The germline V gene encodes CDR1 MNHNY and CDR2 SVGAGI (reference sequence). V dropped 0 bases and J dropped 6 bases, with 9 bases sitting between them. The CDR3 DNA follows: TGTGCCAGCAGTTACTCTCTAGATTTCGAGCAGTACTTC. Protein sequence: CASSYSLDFEQYF.

This clone was counted a few times. The chain employs TRBV7-8 and TRBJ2-2; 8 nucleotides agree with TRBD2. CDR1 is SGHVS and CDR2 is FQNEAQ in the germline V gene. Trimming cost V 8 bases and J 4 bases; bases outside gene matches: 12. The CDR3 totals 16 residues. CDR3 protein: CASPTSSGSLTGELFF. CDR3 DNA sequence: TGTGCCAGCCCCACATCAAGCGGGAGCCTCACCGGGGAGCTGTTTTTT.

The gene calls are TRBV7-8 and TRBJ2-1; 12 nucleotides line up with TRBD2. CDR1 and CDR2 (germline): SGHVS, FQNEAQ. The CDR3 consists of 15 residues. V shed 4 bases and J 5 bases; nucleotides not matched to a gene: 3. The CDR3 reads CASSSTSGGNNEQFF. Here the CDR3 DNA reads TGTGCCAGCAGCTCGACTAGCGGGGGAAACAATGAGCAGTTCTTC. Using reference TRBV7-8 and TRBJ2-1 for the parts outside the CDR3, the full variable domain is GAGVSQSPRYKVAKRGQDVALRCDPISGHVSLFWYQQALGQGPEFLTYFQNEAQLDKSGLPSDRFFAERPEGSVSTLKIQRTQQEDSAVYLCASSSTSGGNNEQFFGPGTRLTVL.

The chain joins TRBV2 to TRBJ1-4; D is undetermined. This CDR3 is 12 amino acids long. Trimming stripped 6 bases from V and 8 bases from J, with 10 bases between. Germline CDR1 reads SNHLY; CDR2 reads FYNNEI. CDR3 DNA: TGTGCCAGCAGCGCAAGGGTAGAAAAACTGTTTTTT. It is translated as CASSARVEKLFF.

V usage is TRBV19 and J usage is TRBJ2-1, with a weak D call TRBD2 (5 bases). Germline V gives CDR1 LNHDA, CDR2 SQIVND (reference sequence). CDR3 size: 15 residues. Between the trimmed V and J ends, which lost 3 bases and 6 bases, there was a span of 15 bases. CDR3 region: CASSITRAGGNEQFF. Here the CDR3 DNA reads TGTGCCAGTAGTATCACTCGGGCAGGAGGCAATGAGCAGTTCTTC.

V gene TRBV6-5 combines with J gene TRBJ2-2; 13 bases map to TRBD2. Germline V lookup: CDR1 MNHEY, CDR2 SVGAGI. The CDR3 loop spans 16 amino acids. V was clipped by 4 bases and J by 5 bases; unmatched bases: 4. CDR3 bases: TGTGCCAGCAGTTTACTAGCGGGAGGGTGGACCGGGGAGCTGTTTTTT. Translation gives CASSLLAGGWTGELFF.

This clone has more than one count but fewer than ten. The chain carries TRBV7-9 and TRBJ1-1; a possible D gene is TRBD1 (5 bases). Germline assignment: CDR1 SEHNR and CDR2 FQNEAQ (reference sequence). CDR3 size: 14 residues. V lost 2 bases and J 5 bases, leaving 12 bases between the germline ends. CDR3 DNA: TGTGCCAGCAGCTTAAATTCAGGGATTACTGAAGCTTTCTTT. This sequence encodes CASSLNSGITEAFF.

The chain combines TRBV5-4 with TRBJ1-6, with D perhaps TRBD1 (6 bases). In germline, CDR1 is SGHNT, CDR2 YYREEE (reference sequence). V gave up 5 bases and J gave up 10 bases, with 16 bases separating them. The CDR3 has 14 residues. The CDR3 protein is CASRTGPRGSPLHF. CDR3 bases: TGTGCCAGCAGAACAGGGCCTAGGGGGTCACCCCTCCACTTT. Filled out from reference TRBV5-4 and TRBJ1-6, the complete variable domain reads ETGVTQSPTHLIKTRGQQVTLRCSSQSGHNTVSWYQQALGQGPQFIFQYYREEENGRGNFPPRFSGLQFPNYSSELNVNALELDDSALYLCASRTGPRGSPLHFGNGTRLTVT.

The chain links TRBV9 to TRBJ2-1; TRBD2 matches at 13 bases. In germline, CDR1 is SGDLS, CDR2 YYNGEE. Trimming removed 0 bases from V and 8 bases from J; junction bases left unmatched: 2. CDR3 length equals 15 residues. CDR3 region: CASSVVGLAGYEQFF. For the CDR3, the DNA is TGTGCCAGCAGCGTAGTGGGACTAGCGGGATATGAGCAGTTCTTC.